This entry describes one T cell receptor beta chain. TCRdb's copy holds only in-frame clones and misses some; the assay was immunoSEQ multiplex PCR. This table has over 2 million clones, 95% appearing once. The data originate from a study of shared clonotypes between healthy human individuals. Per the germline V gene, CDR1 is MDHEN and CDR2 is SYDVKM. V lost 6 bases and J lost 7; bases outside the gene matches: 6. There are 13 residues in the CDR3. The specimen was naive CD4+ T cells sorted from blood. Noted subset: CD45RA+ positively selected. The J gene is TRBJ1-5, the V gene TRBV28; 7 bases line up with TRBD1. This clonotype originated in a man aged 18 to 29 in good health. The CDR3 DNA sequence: TGTGCCAGCAGGTCGCAGGGGGGGCAGCCCCAGCATTTT. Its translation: CASRSQGGQPQHF.